This TCR beta chain comes out of a study of blood T cells in healthy people across ages. Regarding the study as a whole: Lack of knowledge of donor CMV status possibly confounded expanded clonotype changes. More naive CD4+ cells and higher diversity were found in long-lived than in aged donors.

The germline gives CDR1 SGDLS, CDR2 YYNGEE. The V segment lost 4 bases and the J segment 2 bases; nucleotides outside the gene matches: 4. The CDR3 consists of 15 residues. Primers used in a second PCR of about 7 to 11 cycles were a sample-barcoded 5' primer and a J-beta primer mix. Each cDNA molecule, via a template-switch adaptor with 12 random nucleotides, was tagged. TCRdb used MiXCR to reprocess the 5' RACE reads, holding one entry per CDR3 protein. The sample records hundreds of thousands of distinct CDR3 sequences, 40% to 65% being singletons. Concerning this clonotype itself: What it binds is unknown.

This clonotype originated in a man aged 80 or over in good health. The J gene is TRBJ2-1, the V gene TRBV9, with 9 bases matching TRBD1. The specimen sequenced was blood. CDR3: CASSNRDRAYNEQFF. The CDR3 DNA reads as TGTGCCAGCAGCAACCGGGACAGGGCCTACAATGAGCAGTTCTTC.